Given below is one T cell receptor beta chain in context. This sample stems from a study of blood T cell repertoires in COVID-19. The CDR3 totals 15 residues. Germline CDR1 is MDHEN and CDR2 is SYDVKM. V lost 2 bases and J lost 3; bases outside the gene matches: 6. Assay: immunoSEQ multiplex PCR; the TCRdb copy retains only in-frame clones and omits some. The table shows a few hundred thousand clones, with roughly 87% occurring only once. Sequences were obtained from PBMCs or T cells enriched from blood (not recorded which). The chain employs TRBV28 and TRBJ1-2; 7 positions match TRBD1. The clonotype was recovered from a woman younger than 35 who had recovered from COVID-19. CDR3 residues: CASSLPPGQYYGYTF. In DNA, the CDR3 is TGTGCCAGCAGTTTACCCCCGGGACAGTACTATGGCTACACCTTC.